The clone carrying this T cell receptor beta chain has only a few counts. What it binds is not known. CDR1 is MNHEY, CDR2 SVGEGT, per germline. V lost 5 bases to trimming and J lost 4 bases; unmatched junction nucleotides: 2. The CDR3 runs 13 residues. This record comes from a study of T-cell memory formation after mild COVID-19. Study-level results: Pre-infection memory showed some responding clones, and this suggested that cross-reactive memory joined.

MiXCR was run by TCRdb on the 5' RACE reads, yielding one entry per CDR3 protein. The table includes under 300,000 distinct CDR3 sequences, approximately 10% detected once. The clonotype originates from a man between 18 and 35 years old who had mild COVID-19 (a few samples of this study predate the infection). Cell type and time point are not known. The chain joins TRBV6-2 or TRBV6-3 to TRBJ2-1, with 7 bases aligning to TRBD2. Sequenced sample: PBMCs or a T cell subset sorted from them (not recorded which). DNA of the CDR3: TGTGCCAGCAGTCAAGCGGGGTACAATGAGCAGTTCTTC. Translation gives CASSQAGYNEQFF.